These 12 T cell receptor beta chains share one sample of origin, sequenced in a study of graft-versus-host responses after intestinal transplantation. Produced via immunoSEQ multiplex PCR; TCRdb's table is partial and in-frame only. The sample includes about 120,000 clones, approximately 95% seen only once; the top ten take approximately 0.11%. Antigens for these TCRs are unknown. This specimen consisted of unstimulated CD4+ T cells sorted from spleen or lymph node cells, obtained before intestinal transplant. The receptors stem from a human donor who received an intestinal transplant.

The chain is built from TRBV5-1 and TRBJ2-1; tentative D call: TRBD1 (6 bases). Trimming stripped 4 bases from V and 0 bases from J, with 11 bases between. Germline loops: CDR1 SGHRS, CDR2 YFSETQ. This CDR3 contains 15 residues. The CDR3 loop is CASSRDMSSYNEQFF. CDR3 coding DNA: TGCGCCAGCAGCCGGGACATGAGCTCCTACAATGAGCAGTTCTTC.

The chain recombines TRBV11-3 with TRBJ2-2; 12 nucleotides line up with TRBD2. The CDR3 loop spans 17 amino acids. CDR1 is SGHNT and CDR2 is YENEEA in the germline V gene. J lost 4 bases, V lost 6 bases, and 9 bases had no gene match. The CDR3, as DNA: TGTGCCAGCAGGCCTGGTGGACTAGCGGGATCCACCGGGGAGCTGTTTTTT. Residues: CASRPGGLAGSTGELFF.

V is TRBV2 and J is TRBJ2-7; 14 nucleotides agree with TRBD2. CDR3 length equals 16 residues. CDR1 and CDR2 (germline): SNHLY, FYNNEI. The junction had 7 bases not matched to a gene; V was cut back by 8 bases and J by 1 base. CDR3 loop: CASVGLAGVVSYEQYF. Here the CDR3 DNA reads TGTGCCAGCGTGGGACTAGCGGGAGTAGTTTCCTACGAGCAGTACTTC.

This chain links TRBV15 with TRBJ2-3; D remains ambiguous. With 1 base removed from V and 2 bases from J, the gap between germline ends came to 7 bases. The germline gives CDR1 LNHNV, CDR2 YYDKDF (reference sequence). The length of the CDR3 is 14 residues. CDR3 in DNA: TGTGCCACCAGCAGAGGGACCTTCACAGATACGCAGTATTTT. It codes for CATSRGTFTDTQYF.

V usage is TRBV25-1 and J usage is TRBJ1-1; 7 bases are a match to TRBD1. The CDR3 is 15 amino acids. CDR1 and CDR2 from the germline V gene are MGHDK and SYGVNS. The V and J ends lost 3 bases and 1 base, in that order; junction bases with no gene match: 5. The CDR3 bases are TGTGCCAGCAGTGATGCCAGGACAGGGAACACTGAAGCTTTCTTT. It codes for CASSDARTGNTEAFF.

The V call is TRBV30, the J call TRBJ1-3; a weak D match, TRBD1 (6 bases). This CDR3 region has 15 residues. Trimming removed 4 bases from V and 2 bases from J, with 15 bases in between. Per germline, CDR1 GTSNPN and CDR2 SVGIG (reference sequence). CDR3 coding DNA: TGTGCCTGGACCTTCCCTGGGGGGCCTGGAAACACCATATATTTT. Amino acids: CAWTFPGGPGNTIYF. Based on the CDR3 plus reference TRBV30 and TRBJ1-3, the full variable domain is SQTIHQWPATLVQPVGSPLSLECTVEGTSNPNLYWYRQAAGRGLQLLFYSVGIGQISSEVPQNLSASRPQDRQFILSSKKLLLSDSGFYLCAWTFPGGPGNTIYFGEGSWLTVV.

This rearrangement joins TRBV6-5 to TRBJ1-2; possibly TRBD1 for D (5 bases). V lost 0 bases and J 3 bases, leaving 11 bases between the germline ends. The CDR3 extends over 15 amino acids. The germline V gene has CDR1 MNHEY and CDR2 SVGAGI. The CDR3 protein is CASSYSYVTDYGYTF. CDR3 in DNA: TGTGCCAGCAGTTACTCGTATGTGACAGACTATGGCTACACCTTC.

This chain links TRBV5-1 with TRBJ2-2; D may be TRBD2 (6 bases). Trimming shortened V by 1 base and J by 1 base, and 8 bases separated the two germline ends. The CDR3 contains 15 residues. Looked up from germline, CDR1 is SGHRS and CDR2 is YFSETQ. CDR3 protein: CASSLRRENTGELFF. CDR3 DNA: TGCGCCAGCAGCTTGAGGCGGGAGAACACCGGGGAGCTGTTTTTT.

This sequence joins TRBV7-9 and TRBJ2-7; D uncertain. The V and J ends lost 2 bases and 5 bases respectively, with 13 bases between them. Germline loops: CDR1 SEHNR, CDR2 FQNEAQ (reference sequence). CDR3 size: 14 residues. The CDR3 DNA is TGTGCCAGCAGCTTAACTTCCGCGATCCACGAGCAGTACTTC. It specifies CASSLTSAIHEQYF.

The genes are TRBV11-3 and TRBJ2-1; no reliable D call. The CDR3 covers 13 residues. Germline V CDR1 and CDR2: SGHNT, YENEEA. V shed 1 base and J shed 8 bases, with 9 bases lying between them. CDR3 amino acids: CASSLGQWDEQFF. The DNA for the CDR3 is TGTGCCAGCAGCTTAGGGCAGTGGGATGAGCAGTTCTTC.

This chain uses TRBV18 with TRBJ2-3; 9 bases line up with TRBD1. Germline CDR1 KGHSH, CDR2 LQKENI. J was trimmed by 2 bases and V by 3 bases; bases with no gene match: 3. The CDR3 consists of 15 residues. The CDR3 DNA is TGTGCCAGCTCACCCAGGGACAGGGCCACAGATACGCAGTATTTT. This translates into CASSPRDRATDTQYF.

The V call is TRBV14, the J call TRBJ1-3; D call uncertain. Per germline, CDR1 SGHDN and CDR2 FVKESK. The CDR3 totals 14 residues. The V end was cut by 7 bases, the J end by 3 bases, with 13 bases between. The CDR3 DNA sequence: TGTGCCAGCACCGACCAGGCCGGTGGAAACACCATATATTTT. Protein: CASTDQAGGNTIYF. The whole variable domain, filled in from reference TRBV14 and TRBJ1-3, reads EAGVTQFPSHSVIEKGQTVTLRCDPISGHDNLYWYRRVMGKEIKFLLHFVKESKQDESGMPNNRFLAERTGGTYSTLKVQPAELEDSGVYFCASTDQAGGNTIYFGEGSWLTVV.